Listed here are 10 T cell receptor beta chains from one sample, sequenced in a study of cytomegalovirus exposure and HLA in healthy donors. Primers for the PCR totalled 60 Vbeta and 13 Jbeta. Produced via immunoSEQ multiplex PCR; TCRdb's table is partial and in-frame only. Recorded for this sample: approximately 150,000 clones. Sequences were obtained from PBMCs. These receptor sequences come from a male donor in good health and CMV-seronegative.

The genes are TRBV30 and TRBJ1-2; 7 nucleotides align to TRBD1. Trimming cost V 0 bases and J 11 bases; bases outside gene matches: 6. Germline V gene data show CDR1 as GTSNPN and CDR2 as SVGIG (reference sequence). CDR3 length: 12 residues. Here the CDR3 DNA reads TGTGCCTGGAGTGTGGGACAGTCTGAATACACCTTC. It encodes CAWSVGQSEYTF. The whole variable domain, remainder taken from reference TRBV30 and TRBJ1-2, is SQTIHQWPATLVQPVGSPLSLECTVEGTSNPNLYWYRQAAGRGLQLLFYSVGIGQISSEVPQNLSASRPQDRQFILSSKKLLLSDSGFYLCAWSVGQSEYTFGSGTRLTVV.

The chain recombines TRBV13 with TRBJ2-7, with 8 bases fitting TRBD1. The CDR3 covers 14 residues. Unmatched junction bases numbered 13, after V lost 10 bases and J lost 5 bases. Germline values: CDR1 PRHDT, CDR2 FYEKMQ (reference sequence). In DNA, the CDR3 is TGTGCCACGTCCCCGGACAGGGTTTTTGACGAGCAGTACTTC. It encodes CATSPDRVFDEQYF.

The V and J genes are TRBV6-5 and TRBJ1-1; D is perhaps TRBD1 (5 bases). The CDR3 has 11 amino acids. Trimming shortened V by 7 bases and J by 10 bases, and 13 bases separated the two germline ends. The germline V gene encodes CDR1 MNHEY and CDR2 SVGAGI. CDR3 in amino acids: CASILGALAFF. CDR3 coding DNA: TGTGCCAGCATTCTAGGGGCTCTAGCTTTCTTT.

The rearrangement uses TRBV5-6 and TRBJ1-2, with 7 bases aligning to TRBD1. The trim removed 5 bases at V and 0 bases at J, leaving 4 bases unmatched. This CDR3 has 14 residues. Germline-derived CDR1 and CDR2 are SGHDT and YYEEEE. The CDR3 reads CASRKGGPNYGYTF. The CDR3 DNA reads TGTGCCAGCAGGAAAGGGGGCCCTAACTATGGCTACACCTTC.

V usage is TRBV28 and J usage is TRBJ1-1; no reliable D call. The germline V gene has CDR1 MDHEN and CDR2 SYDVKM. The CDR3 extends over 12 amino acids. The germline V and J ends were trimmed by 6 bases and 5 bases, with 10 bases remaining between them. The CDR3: CASSIVGTEAFF. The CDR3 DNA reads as TGTGCCAGCAGCATTGTCGGGACTGAAGCTTTCTTT.

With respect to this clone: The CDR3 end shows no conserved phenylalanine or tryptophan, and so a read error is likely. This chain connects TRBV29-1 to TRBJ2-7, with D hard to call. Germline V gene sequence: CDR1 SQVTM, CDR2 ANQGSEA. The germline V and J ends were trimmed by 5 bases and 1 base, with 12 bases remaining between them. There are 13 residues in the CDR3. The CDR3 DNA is TGCAGCGTTCGCCAAGAGGTTTCCTACGAGCAGTACCTC. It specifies CSVRQEVSYEQYL.

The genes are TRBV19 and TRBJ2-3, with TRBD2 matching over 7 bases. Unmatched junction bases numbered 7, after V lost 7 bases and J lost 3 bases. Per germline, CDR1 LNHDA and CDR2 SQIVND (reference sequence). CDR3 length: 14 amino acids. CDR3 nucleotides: TGTGCCAGTACCGTCGGACTAGAGACAGATACGCAGTATTTT. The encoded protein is CASTVGLETDTQYF.

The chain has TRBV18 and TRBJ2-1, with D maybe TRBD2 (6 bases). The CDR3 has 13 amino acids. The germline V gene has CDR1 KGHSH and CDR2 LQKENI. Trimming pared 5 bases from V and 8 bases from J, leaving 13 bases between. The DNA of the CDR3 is TGTGCCAGCTCAGGACTCTCTAGCGATGAGCAGTTCTTC. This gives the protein CASSGLSSDEQFF.

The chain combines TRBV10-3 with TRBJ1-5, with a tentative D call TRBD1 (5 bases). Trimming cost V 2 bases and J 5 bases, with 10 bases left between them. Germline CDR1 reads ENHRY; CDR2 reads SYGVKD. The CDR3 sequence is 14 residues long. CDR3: CAISERGEHQPQHF. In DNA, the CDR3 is TGTGCCATCAGTGAGCGGGGGGAGCATCAGCCCCAGCATTTT.

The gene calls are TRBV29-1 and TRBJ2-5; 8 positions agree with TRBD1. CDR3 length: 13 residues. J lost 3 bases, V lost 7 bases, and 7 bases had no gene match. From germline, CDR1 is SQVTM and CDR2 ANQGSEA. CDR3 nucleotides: TGCAGCGCCTGGACAGGGCGGGAAGAGACCCAGTACTTC. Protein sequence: CSAWTGREETQYF.